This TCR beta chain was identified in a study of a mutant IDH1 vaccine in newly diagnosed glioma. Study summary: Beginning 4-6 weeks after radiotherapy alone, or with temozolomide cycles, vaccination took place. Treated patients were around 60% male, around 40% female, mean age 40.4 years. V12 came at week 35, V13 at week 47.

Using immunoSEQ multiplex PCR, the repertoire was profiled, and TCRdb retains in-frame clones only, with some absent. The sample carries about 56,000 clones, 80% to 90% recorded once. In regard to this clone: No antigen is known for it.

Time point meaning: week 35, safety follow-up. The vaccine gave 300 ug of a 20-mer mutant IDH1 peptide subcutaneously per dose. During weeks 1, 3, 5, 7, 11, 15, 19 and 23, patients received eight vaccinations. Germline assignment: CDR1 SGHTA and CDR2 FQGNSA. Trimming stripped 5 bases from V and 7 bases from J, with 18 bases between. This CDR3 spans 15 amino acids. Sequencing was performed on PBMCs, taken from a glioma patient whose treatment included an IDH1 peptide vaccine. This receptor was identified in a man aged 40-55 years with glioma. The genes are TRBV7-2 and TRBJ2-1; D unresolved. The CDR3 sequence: CASSQVGGLRNEQFF. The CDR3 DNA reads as TGTGCCAGCAGCCAAGTGGGCGGATTACGGAATGAGCAGTTCTTC.